This passage covers 32 T cell receptor beta chains from one sample sequenced in a study of blood T cells in healthy people across ages. It was with a sample-barcoded 5' primer and a J-beta primer mix that a second PCR of roughly 6 to 11 cycles was run. From the 5' RACE reads, TCRdb called clonotypes with MiXCR, one entry per CDR3 protein. Among around 710,000 distinct CDR3 sequences listed, roughly 41% were seen once. Sequenced sample: blood. These receptors all stem from an older woman in good health.

The chain is built from TRBV9 and TRBJ2-2, with 7 bases that match TRBD2. J lost 4 bases, V lost 2 bases, and 2 bases had no gene match. Germline V lookup: CDR1 SGDLS, CDR2 YYNGEE. The CDR3 runs 14 residues. DNA of the CDR3: TGTGCCAGCAGCGTTGGGGGGGGCACCGGGGAGCTGTTTTTT. Translated, it gives CASSVGGGTGELFF.

The genes are TRBV10-3 and TRBJ1-6, with TRBD1 identical over 11 bases. CDR3 size: 16 residues. Germline loops: CDR1 ENHRY, CDR2 SYGVKD. The J segment lost 6 bases and the V segment lost 4 bases, leaving 5 bases of the junction unmatched. The CDR3 nucleotides are TGTGCCATCAGTGGGACAGGGGGCCTTTTTAATTCACCCCTCCACTTT. This translates into CAISGTGGLFNSPLHF.

J is TRBJ2-7 and V is TRBV5-1, with no clear D. V was clipped by 1 base and J by 11 bases, with 13 bases between them. Germline values: CDR1 SGHRS, CDR2 YFSETQ. The CDR3 length is 12 residues. CDR3 in DNA: TGCGCCAGCAGCTTGACCCCCCCTGTTGAGTACTTC. Translation: CASSLTPPVEYF.

A word on this clonotype: A much bigger clone sits one base away, suggesting this may be a read error. The chain employs TRBV9 and TRBJ1-2; D is ambiguous. Germline CDR1 reads SGDLS; CDR2 reads YYNGEE. The CDR3 consists of 12 residues. CDR3 in amino acids: CAGSPANYGYTF. The CDR3 DNA reads TGTGCCGGCAGCCCGGCTAACTATGGCTACACCTTC.

This rearrangement joins TRBV7-2 to TRBJ2-2; D uncertain. The CDR3 is 15 amino acids. Trimming stripped 0 bases from V and 0 bases from J, with 5 bases between. In germline, CDR1 is SGHTA, CDR2 FQGNSA. CDR3 sequence reads: CASSLAVTNTGELFF. DNA of the CDR3: TGTGCCAGCAGCTTAGCGGTGACGAACACCGGGGAGCTGTTTTTT.

The rearrangement uses TRBV11-2 and TRBJ2-1; 10 bases are a match to TRBD2. Germline V gene lookup returns CDR1 SGHAT and CDR2 FQNNGV. Unmatched junction bases numbered 3, after V lost 4 bases and J lost 6 bases. This CDR3 has 14 residues. As DNA, the CDR3 is TGTGCCAGCAGCTGGGGACTAGCGTTCAATGAGCAGTTCTTC. It is translated as CASSWGLAFNEQFF.

In this sample, this clonotype turned up a few times. This sequence joins TRBV7-6 and TRBJ2-7; D is possibly TRBD1 or TRBD2 (5 bases each). The CDR3 covers 15 residues. V shed 4 bases and J shed 1 base, with 14 bases lying between them. The germline V gene encodes CDR1 SGHVS and CDR2 FNYEAQ. The CDR3 reads CASSSYGTESYEQYF. DNA of the CDR3: TGTGCCAGCAGCTCCTACGGGACGGAGTCCTACGAGCAGTACTTC.

This clonotype was counted many times. This chain uses TRBV29-1 with TRBJ2-5; D may be TRBD2 (7 bases). The CDR3 is made up of 13 amino acids. Germline V gene lookup returns CDR1 SQVTM and CDR2 ANQGSEA. V gave up 5 bases and J gave up 1 base, with 11 bases separating them. CDR3 residues: CSVWGGGQETQYF. CDR3 coding DNA: TGCAGCGTTTGGGGAGGGGGCCAAGAGACCCAGTACTTC.

In its sample, this clonotype was seen a few times. The chain links TRBV20-1 to TRBJ2-7; D perhaps matches TRBD1 (6 bases). Trimming left V 3 bases short and J 4 bases short, with 13 bases between. Germline V CDR1 and CDR2: DFQATT, SNEGSKA (reference sequence). The CDR3 sequence is 13 residues long. CDR3 in DNA: TGCAGTGCTAGTGGCAGGGGCTTTTACGAGCAGTACTTC. Translating it yields CSASGRGFYEQYF.

This clonotype was seen a handful of times. The rearrangement uses TRBV4-2 and TRBJ1-2, with 7 nucleotides matching TRBD1. CDR3 length: 14 residues. V shed 0 bases, J shed 6 bases, and the junction held 4 bases outside the gene matches. Germline V gives CDR1 LGHNA, CDR2 YNFKEQ. CDR3 region: CASSQDSGGDGYTF. The CDR3 DNA reads as TGTGCCAGCAGCCAAGACTCAGGGGGAGATGGCTACACCTTC.

The chain is built from TRBV7-3 and TRBJ2-5; no clear D gene. The CDR3 length is 13 residues. CDR1 and CDR2 from the germline V gene are SGHTA and FQGTGA. The V end was cut by 3 bases, the J end by 3 bases, with 8 bases between. CDR3 loop: CASSFLSEETQYF. The CDR3 DNA reads as TGTGCCAGCAGCTTCTTATCCGAAGAGACCCAGTACTTC.

The gene calls are TRBV11-1 and TRBJ2-7; 15 bases line up with TRBD2. Trimming removed 8 bases from V and 6 bases from J; junction bases left unmatched: 14. The CDR3 totals 17 residues. Germline V gene lookup returns CDR1 SGHAT and CDR2 FQDESV (reference sequence). The CDR3 sequence: CASGLLGLAGGPGEQYF. CDR3 bases: TGTGCCAGCGGCCTACTAGGACTAGCGGGGGGGCCAGGCGAGCAGTACTTC.

The chain carries TRBV5-1 and TRBJ2-2, with D maybe TRBD1 (5 bases). Looked up from germline, CDR1 is SGHRS and CDR2 is YFSETQ. The CDR3 is 14 amino acids. V lost 2 bases and J 3 bases, leaving 8 bases between the germline ends. The chain's CDR3 is CASSFSRDTGELFF. Written as DNA, the CDR3 is TGCGCCAGCAGCTTCAGCAGGGACACCGGGGAGCTGTTTTTT.

Here the CDR3 DNA reads TGTGCCATCAGGACAGGGGATACCGGGGAGCTGTTTTTT. Amino acid sequence: CAIRTGDTGELFF. V and J are TRBV10-3 and TRBJ2-2; the match to TRBD1 covers 8 bases. The germline gives CDR1 ENHRY, CDR2 SYGVKD. V shed 6 bases, J shed 5 bases, and the junction held 2 bases outside the gene matches. The CDR3 extends over 13 amino acids.

The gene calls are TRBV7-3 and TRBJ1-4; 7 nucleotides agree with TRBD1. CDR3 length: 16 residues. CDR1 and CDR2 (germline): SGHTA, FQGTGA. J gave up 0 bases and V 5 bases, and 6 bases lay outside the gene matches. CDR3 sequence: CASSRTGQSTNEKLFF. CDR3 DNA sequence: TGTGCCAGCAGCCGAACGGGACAGTCAACTAATGAAAAACTGTTTTTT.

This clonotype came up once. It may be a read error: a sequence one base away is much more abundant. J is TRBJ2-1 and V is TRBV15, with 10 bases lining up with TRBD2. CDR3 size: 16 residues. Looked up from germline, CDR1 is LNHNV and CDR2 is YYDKDF (reference sequence). The CDR3, as DNA: TGTGCCACCGGCAGGGGACTAGCGCGCTCCTACAATGAGCAGTTCTTC. Its translation: CATGRGLARSYNEQFF. The full variable domain, in which reference TRBV15 and TRBJ2-1 provide the parts outside the CDR3, is DAMVIQNPRYQVTQFGKPVTLSCSQTLNHNVMYWYQQKSSQAPKLLFHYYDKDFNNEADTPDNFQSRRPNTSFCFLDIRSPGLGDTAMYLCATGRGLARSYNEQFFGPGTRLTVL.

This clonotype was recorded many times. The rearrangement joins TRBV7-3 to TRBJ2-1; no firm D call. Per germline, CDR1 SGHTA and CDR2 FQGTGA. Trimming removed 1 base at V and 4 bases at J, with 2 bases between. This CDR3 is built from 12 residues. As DNA, the CDR3 is TGTGCCAGCAGCTTAAAGTACAATGAGCAGTTCTTC. Residues: CASSLKYNEQFF.

This clonotype was recorded a few times. The gene calls are TRBV4-1 and TRBJ2-3, with 8 bases aligning to TRBD2. The V gene's germline CDR1 is MGHRA and CDR2 YSYEKL. The CDR3 runs 17 residues. The junction had 11 bases not matched to a gene; V was cut back by 4 bases and J by 2 bases. The CDR3 loop reads CASSRQRSGGATDTQYF. In DNA, the CDR3 is TGCGCCAGCAGCCGCCAACGGTCCGGGGGGGCCACAGATACGCAGTATTTT.

On this clonotype: A junction end diverges from the germline sequence, so it may reflect a read error. Here the CDR3 reads CVSSLVPAEDNEQFF. The CDR3 coding sequence is TGTGTCAGCAGTTTAGTCCCGGCTGAGGACAATGAGCAGTTCTTC. The chain links TRBV28 to TRBJ2-1; D is uncertain. The germline gives CDR1 MDHEN, CDR2 SYDVKM. The CDR3 totals 15 residues.

This clonotype was seen more than once but under ten times. The gene calls are TRBV20-1 and TRBJ2-5; 8 positions agree with TRBD2. With V trimmed by 1 base and J by 2 bases, 9 bases remained unmatched. There are 16 residues in the CDR3. The germline CDR1 and CDR2 sequences are DFQATT and SNEGSKA (reference sequence). Written as DNA, the CDR3 is TGCAGTGCTAGAGGGCCAGCGGGAGACTCTCAAGAGACCCAGTACTTC. This encodes CSARGPAGDSQETQYF.

The chain combines TRBV19 with TRBJ2-4; 9 nucleotides agree with TRBD1. The ends lost 0 bases at V and 12 bases at J; junction bases unmatched: 6. The CDR3 covers 14 residues. CDR1 and CDR2 from the germline V gene are LNHDA and SQIVND (reference sequence). The CDR3 DNA is TGTGCCAGTAGTATAGACTCCACAGGGGGCCGTCAGTACTTC. Its translation: CASSIDSTGGRQYF.

V is TRBV9 and J is TRBJ1-2; 8 positions match TRBD1. The germline V gene encodes CDR1 SGDLS and CDR2 YYNGEE. This CDR3 contains 12 residues. The V and J ends lost 2 bases and 8 bases, in that order; junction bases with no gene match: 2. CDR3 loop: CASSVTGVGYTF. The CDR3 DNA follows: TGTGCCAGCAGCGTGACAGGGGTCGGCTACACCTTC.

The chain couples TRBV20-1 to TRBJ2-5; 7 nucleotides match TRBD2. The last part of the DNA fits TRBJ2-7 better; the J call may be wrong. The CDR3 spans 15 residues. The germline V gene encodes CDR1 DFQATT and CDR2 SNEGSKA (reference sequence). CDR3 residues: CSALLSGLAVNEQYF. For the CDR3, the DNA is TGCAGTGCCTTACTCTCGGGGCTAGCGGTTAACGAGCAGTACTTC.

The chain carries TRBV7-9 and TRBJ2-5; no reliable D call. The CDR3 length is 12 residues. CDR1 is SEHNR, CDR2 FQNEAQ, per germline (reference sequence). V lost 7 bases to trimming and J lost 2 bases, with 8 bases between them. The CDR3 bases are TGTGCCAGCAACTTGCAACAAGAGACCCAGTACTTC. It specifies CASNLQQETQYF.

The V gene is TRBV20-1, the J gene TRBJ2-5, with TRBD2 matching 11 bases. The DNA matches TRBJ2-7 better at its end, which makes the J call doubtful. CDR1 and CDR2 from the germline V gene are DFQATT and SNEGSKA (reference sequence). The CDR3 totals 15 residues. The CDR3 reads CSAYSSGGGKNEQYF. Written as DNA, the CDR3 is TGCAGTGCTTATAGTAGCGGGGGGGGAAAGAACGAGCAGTACTTC.

With respect to this clonotype: The germline gene is not matched at one end of the junction; a read error may be the cause. The chain uses TRBV27 and TRBJ2-1; 8 bases map to TRBD2. The CDR3 is made up of 16 amino acids. Germline assignment: CDR1 MNHEY and CDR2 SMNVEV (reference sequence). CDR3 region: CTSSLTAAGAYNEQFF. The CDR3 DNA is TGTACCAGCAGTTTAACAGCAGCGGGAGCCTACAATGAGCAGTTCTTC.

The rearrangement uses TRBV6-2 or TRBV6-3 and TRBJ2-7; D unclear. This CDR3 region has 15 residues. V was pared by 6 bases and J by 4 bases, with 19 bases between. Per the germline V gene, CDR1 is MNHEY and CDR2 is SVGEGT. CDR3 sequence (DNA): TGTGCCAGCAGCCCTTGGCGCGACGTTGGGTACGAGCAGTACTTC. Its protein is CASSPWRDVGYEQYF.

The chain couples TRBV20-1 to TRBJ2-1; D tentatively fits TRBD1 or TRBD2 (5 bases each). With 1 base removed from V and 8 bases from J, the gap between germline ends came to 15 bases. Germline-derived CDR1 and CDR2 are DFQATT and SNEGSKA (reference sequence). This CDR3 region has 14 residues. The CDR3 region is CSARGGGLTYEQFF. In DNA form, the CDR3 reads TGCAGTGCTAGAGGGGGCGGGTTGACGTATGAGCAGTTCTTC.

This chain connects TRBV20-1 to TRBJ2-7; a weak D match, TRBD1 (5 bases). Germline lookup yields CDR1 DFQATT and CDR2 SNEGSKA (reference sequence). There are 16 residues in the CDR3. Trimming took 0 bases from V and 1 from J, leaving 16 bases between them. CDR3 sequence: CSARDFQGFRSYEQYF. The CDR3 DNA sequence: TGCAGTGCTAGAGATTTCCAGGGCTTTCGGTCCTACGAGCAGTACTTC.

At least ten counts were recorded for this clonotype. This chain joins TRBV4-3 and TRBJ2-3; 14 bases are shared with TRBD2. The germline CDR1 and CDR2 sequences are LGHNA and YSLEER. This CDR3 has 16 amino acids. Germline trimming cut 4 bases from V and 9 bases from J; bases unmatched to any gene: 9. The CDR3 nucleotides are TGCGCCAGCAGCCGCCAACCGGGACTAGCGGGAGAAACGCAGTATTTT. It translates to CASSRQPGLAGETQYF.

The chain links TRBV7-2 to TRBJ2-1, with TRBD2 identical over 10 bases. Germline CDR1 and CDR2: SGHTA and FQGNSA. V shed 5 bases and J 6 bases; nucleotides not matched to a gene: 4. The CDR3 consists of 14 residues. This chain's CDR3 is CASSGQRGGNEQFF. In nucleotides, the CDR3 is TGTGCCAGCAGCGGCCAGCGGGGGGGCAATGAGCAGTTCTTC.

The rearrangement joins TRBV7-9 to TRBJ1-2, with 7 nucleotides matching TRBD1. The CDR3 has 13 residues. Germline values: CDR1 SEHNR, CDR2 FQNEAQ (reference sequence). J was trimmed by 13 bases and V by 4 bases; bases with no gene match: 12. The CDR3 nucleotides are TGTGCCAGCAGCTCACCGGGACAGCCCCCTTCCACCTTC. Residues: CASSSPGQPPSTF.